This TCR beta chain appears in the sequencing data of a study of human T cells and chemical hapten exposure. Study-wide points: Patch test score tracked positively with PT1 expanded TCR counts. Expanded TCRs grouped into significantly more large CDR3 similarity clusters than controls produced.

The CDR3 length is 16 residues. Per the germline V gene, CDR1 is MNHNS and CDR2 is SASEGT. The trim removed 4 bases at V and 1 base at J, leaving 4 bases unmatched. Comments on this clonotype: What it recognizes is unknown.

Documented time point: patch test 1, 2 weeks after DPC sensitization. Treatment here: therapeutic diphenylcyclopropenone sensitization with weekly scalp DPC. For the library, individual cDNA molecules each received unique molecular identifiers. TCRdb recomputed calls from the RACE reads with MiXCR, one row per CDR3 protein. The table shows approximately 77,000 distinct CDR3 sequences, with about 8% occurring only once. This TCR came from a woman aged 25-40 years with alopecia areata. Some clones in this sample may be carry-over from other donors' samples. V gene TRBV6-1 combines with J gene TRBJ2-1; 10 positions agree with TRBD2. Sequencing was performed on whole blood, taken in connection with sensitization to the hapten diphenylcyclopropenone (DPC). In nucleotides, the CDR3 is TGTGCCAGCAGTGCTCTAGCGGGGGCATCCTACAATGAGCAGTTCTTC. Encoded protein: CASSALAGASYNEQFF.